The clone carrying this T cell receptor (beta chain) was recorded at least ten times. Its antigen is undetermined. This CDR3 has 14 amino acids. The ends were cut back, 2 bases at V and 2 bases at J, with 9 bases in the middle. Around 9.9 ml of fresh blood yielded the PBMCs by density gradient. The sample comes from a study of Graves' ophthalmopathy and Graves' hyperthyroidism. About the study: At the time of initial diagnosis and before any treatment, peripheral blood was collected.

As the template, RNA transcripts were used to amplify TCR beta CDR3 regions. HTBI primers primed a first-round RT-PCR, and a second-round multiplex PCR followed. TCRdb reanalysed the multiplex PCR reads using MiXCR and keeps one entry per CDR3 protein. The sample includes just over 600,000 distinct CDR3 sequences, approximately 21% of them seen just once. Notes on the study in general: It was with 70.59% sensitivity and about 73% specificity that the model predicted ophthalmopathy progression. Using 13 signatures, a model distinguished ophthalmopathy from stable hyperthyroidism, reaching roughly 90% sensitivity and approximately 80% specificity.

The TCR comes from a young woman with stable Graves' hyperthyroidism. Some clones in this sample may be carry-over from other donors' samples. The gene calls are TRBV12-3 or TRBV12-4 and TRBJ2-5; no clear D. Input material: peripheral blood. The CDR3 DNA reads as TGTGCCAGCAGTTTAAGGACCAAGCAAGAGACCCAGTACTTC. Protein: CASSLRTKQETQYF.